What follows is one TCR beta chain and its context. The CDR3 sequence is 17 residues long. V was clipped by 3 bases and J by 0 bases; unmatched bases: 3. Germline-derived CDR1 and CDR2 are WNHNN and SYGVQD (reference sequence). As handled by the study authors: Estimation of nucleated cell counts was performed using reference gene primer amplification. Produced via immunoSEQ multiplex PCR; TCRdb's table is partial and in-frame only. That table supplies the V and J calls and clone size; D and trimming were determined from the DNA. The data contain roughly 250,000 clones, approximately 79% of them singletons. The data are from a study of blood T cell repertoires in COVID-19.

The chain is built from TRBV10-1 and TRBJ2-3; 13 nucleotides align to TRBD2. The clonotype comes from a woman in her thirties or forties with active or convalescent COVID-19. Sequenced input: peripheral blood. CDR3 in amino acids: CASSDPGLAGSTDTQYF. CDR3 nucleotide sequence: TGCGCCAGCAGTGATCCGGGACTAGCGGGAAGCACAGATACGCAGTATTTT.